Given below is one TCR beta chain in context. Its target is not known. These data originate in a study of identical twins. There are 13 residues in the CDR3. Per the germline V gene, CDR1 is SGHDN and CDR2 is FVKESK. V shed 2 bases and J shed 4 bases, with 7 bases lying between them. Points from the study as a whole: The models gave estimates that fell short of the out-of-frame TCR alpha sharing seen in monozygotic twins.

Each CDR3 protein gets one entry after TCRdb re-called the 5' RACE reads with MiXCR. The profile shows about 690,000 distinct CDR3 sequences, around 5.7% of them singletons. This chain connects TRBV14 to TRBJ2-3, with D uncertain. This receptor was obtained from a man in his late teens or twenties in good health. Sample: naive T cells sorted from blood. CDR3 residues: CASSQTSSDTQYF. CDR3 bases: TGTGCCAGCAGCCAAACCTCATCAGATACGCAGTATTTT.